A selection of T cell receptor beta chains follows, all from one sample in a study of blood T cell repertoires in COVID-19. The method was immunoSEQ multiplex PCR; TCRdb's version includes in-frame clones alone and lacks a portion of them. Found here are about 260,000 clones, 75% to 95% of them singletons; the top ten hold about 2.5%. Sequencing input: peripheral blood. Source of these receptors: a person aged 18 to 35 with COVID-19, enrolled during active disease. Both conserved end residues are part of each CDR3. The D gene is left open where the match is weak. A row's size may be missing; if present it is once, few, many or a size class.

abundance: .
d_gene: TRBD2
j_gene: TRBJ2-7
v_gene: TRBV4-1
CDR3aa: CASSQPGTSGYEQYF
CDR3nt: TGCGCCAGCAGCCAACCCGGGACTAGCGGCTACGAGCAGTACTTC

abundance: once
d_gene: TRBD1
j_gene: TRBJ2-2
v_gene: TRBV7-9
CDR3aa: CASSSDRSGDGELFF
CDR3nt: TGTGCCAGCAGCTCGGACAGGTCCGGAGACGGGGAGCTGTTTTTT

abundance: .
d_gene: .
j_gene: TRBJ2-1
v_gene: TRBV20-1
CDR3aa: CSAGTNNEQFF
CDR3nt: TGCAGTGCTGGGACAAACAATGAGCAGTTCTTC

abundance: .
d_gene: .
j_gene: TRBJ2-3
v_gene: TRBV21-1
CDR3aa: CASSNHERRNTDTQYF
CDR3nt: TGTGCCAGCAGCAATCACGAGCGGAGAAACACAGATACGCAGTATTTT

abundance: .
d_gene: TRBD2
j_gene: TRBJ2-1
v_gene: TRBV3-1/TRBV3-2
CDR3aa: CASSPTSGKSGQFF
CDR3nt: TGTGCCAGCAGCCCGACTAGCGGGAAAAGCGGGCAGTTCTTC

abundance: .
d_gene: .
j_gene: TRBJ2-7
v_gene: TRBV4-2
CDR3aa: CASSQGKRQVSYEQYF
CDR3nt: TGTGCCAGCAGCCAAGGTAAACGACAGGTTTCCTACGAGCAGTACTTC

abundance: .
d_gene: .
j_gene: TRBJ1-3
v_gene: TRBV5-6
CDR3aa: CASSPEAGPAGNTIYF
CDR3nt: TGTGCCAGCAGCCCGGAAGCAGGGCCGGCCGGAAACACCATATATTTT

abundance: .
d_gene: .
j_gene: TRBJ2-1
v_gene: TRBV4-1
CDR3aa: CASSHGAGLYNEQFF
CDR3nt: TGCGCCAGCAGCCATGGGGCCGGGCTTTACAATGAGCAGTTCTTC

abundance: .
d_gene: .
j_gene: TRBJ1-6
v_gene: TRBV27
CDR3aa: CASSLYLSSYNSPLHF
CDR3nt: TGTGCCAGCAGTTTATATTTGAGCTCCTATAATTCACCCCTCCACTTT

abundance: .
d_gene: .
j_gene: TRBJ1-5
v_gene: TRBV28
CDR3aa: CASSSQVRGKDQHF
CDR3nt: TGTGCCAGCAGTTCCCAAGTCCGCGGTAAGGACCAGCATTTT

abundance: .
d_gene: .
j_gene: TRBJ2-1
v_gene: TRBV11-2
CDR3aa: CASSLDGVGLNNEQFF
CDR3nt: TGTGCCAGCAGCTTAGATGGGGTAGGACTAAACAATGAGCAGTTCTTC

abundance: .
d_gene: TRBD1
j_gene: TRBJ2-1
v_gene: TRBV11-2
CDR3aa: CASSVGQGAYNEQFF
CDR3nt: TGTGCCAGCAGCGTAGGACAGGGGGCCTACAATGAGCAGTTCTTC

abundance: .
d_gene: TRBD1
j_gene: TRBJ2-7
v_gene: TRBV9
CDR3aa: CASSVEGDSFIYEQYF
CDR3nt: TGTGCCAGCAGCGTAGAGGGGGACAGCTTTATCTACGAGCAGTACTTC

abundance: few
d_gene: .
j_gene: TRBJ1-1
v_gene: TRBV19
CDR3aa: CASLGRGNTEAFF
CDR3nt: TGTGCCAGCCTGGGGCGGGGAAACACTGAAGCTTTCTTT

abundance: few
d_gene: .
j_gene: TRBJ2-2
v_gene: TRBV6-5
CDR3aa: CASRAGNTGELFF
CDR3nt: TGTGCCAGCCGGGCGGGGAACACCGGGGAGCTGTTTTTT

abundance: .
d_gene: .
j_gene: TRBJ2-2
v_gene: TRBV24-1
CDR3aa: CATSDLRSGKERTGELFF
CDR3nt: TGTGCCACCAGTGATTTGCGGTCCGGGAAGGAAAGGACCGGGGAGCTGTTTTTT

abundance: .
d_gene: .
j_gene: TRBJ1-2
v_gene: TRBV11-2
CDR3aa: CASSQDSPYGYTF
CDR3nt: TGTGCCAGCAGCCAGGACAGTCCTTATGGCTACACCTTC

abundance: .
d_gene: TRBD1
j_gene: TRBJ1-6
v_gene: TRBV28
CDR3aa: CASSSQGAYNSPLHF
CDR3nt: TGTGCCAGCAGTTCACAGGGGGCTTATAATTCACCCCTCCACTTT

abundance: .
d_gene: TRBD1
j_gene: TRBJ1-5
v_gene: TRBV2
CDR3aa: CASTPGQGVGQPQHF
CDR3nt: TGTGCCAGCACCCCGGGGCAGGGGGTCGGGCAGCCCCAGCATTTT

abundance: .
d_gene: .
j_gene: TRBJ1-2
v_gene: TRBV10-2
CDR3aa: CASSQAGRYGYTF
CDR3nt: TGCGCCAGCAGCCAGGCAGGGAGGTATGGCTACACCTTC

abundance: few
d_gene: .
j_gene: TRBJ1-6
v_gene: TRBV15
CDR3aa: CATSRVAGGNSPLHF
CDR3nt: TGTGCCACCAGCAGAGTTGCCGGGGGAAATTCACCCCTCCACTTT

abundance: .
d_gene: TRBD2
j_gene: TRBJ2-7
v_gene: TRBV7-9
CDR3aa: CASSSRLAGGSYEQYF
CDR3nt: TGTGCCAGCAGCTCCCGACTAGCGGGAGGGTCCTACGAGCAGTACTTC

abundance: .
d_gene: .
j_gene: TRBJ1-1
v_gene: TRBV19
CDR3aa: CASSVLNTEAFF
CDR3nt: TGTGCCAGTAGCGTCCTGAACACTGAAGCTTTCTTT

abundance: .
d_gene: .
j_gene: TRBJ1-6
v_gene: TRBV27
CDR3aa: CASSSGYPHNSPLHF
CDR3nt: TGTGCCAGCAGTTCAGGGTATCCCCATAATTCACCCCTCCACTTT